This TCR beta chain derives from a study of cytomegalovirus exposure and HLA in healthy donors. General observations from the study: A few of the chains that were CMV-associated were confirmed in vitro to be specific for CMV antigens. Subsequent analysis found a tendency for first-cohort TCR clusters to co-occur within the 120 or so validation repertoires. Some TCR beta chains (more than 150 of them) were listed as cytomegalovirus-associated.

Germline loops: CDR1 SQVTM, CDR2 ANQGSEA. Trimming pared 2 bases from V and 5 bases from J, leaving 6 bases between. The CDR3 loop spans 11 amino acids. Note on this clone: Antigen unknown.

The assay was immunoSEQ multiplex PCR, and TCRdb's table has in-frame clones only and misses some. The data show fewer than 65,000 clones, nearly 90% seen once. Donors were drawn from the approximately 120-subject validation cohort, separate from the roughly 700-subject first cohort. This receptor was identified in a woman younger than 30 in good health and CMV-seronegative. The sample consisted of PBMCs. The rearrangement uses TRBV29-1 and TRBJ1-2; no reliable D call. The DNA of the CDR3 is TGCAGCGTTGAACAGGATTATGGCTACACCTTC. Its translation: CSVEQDYGYTF.